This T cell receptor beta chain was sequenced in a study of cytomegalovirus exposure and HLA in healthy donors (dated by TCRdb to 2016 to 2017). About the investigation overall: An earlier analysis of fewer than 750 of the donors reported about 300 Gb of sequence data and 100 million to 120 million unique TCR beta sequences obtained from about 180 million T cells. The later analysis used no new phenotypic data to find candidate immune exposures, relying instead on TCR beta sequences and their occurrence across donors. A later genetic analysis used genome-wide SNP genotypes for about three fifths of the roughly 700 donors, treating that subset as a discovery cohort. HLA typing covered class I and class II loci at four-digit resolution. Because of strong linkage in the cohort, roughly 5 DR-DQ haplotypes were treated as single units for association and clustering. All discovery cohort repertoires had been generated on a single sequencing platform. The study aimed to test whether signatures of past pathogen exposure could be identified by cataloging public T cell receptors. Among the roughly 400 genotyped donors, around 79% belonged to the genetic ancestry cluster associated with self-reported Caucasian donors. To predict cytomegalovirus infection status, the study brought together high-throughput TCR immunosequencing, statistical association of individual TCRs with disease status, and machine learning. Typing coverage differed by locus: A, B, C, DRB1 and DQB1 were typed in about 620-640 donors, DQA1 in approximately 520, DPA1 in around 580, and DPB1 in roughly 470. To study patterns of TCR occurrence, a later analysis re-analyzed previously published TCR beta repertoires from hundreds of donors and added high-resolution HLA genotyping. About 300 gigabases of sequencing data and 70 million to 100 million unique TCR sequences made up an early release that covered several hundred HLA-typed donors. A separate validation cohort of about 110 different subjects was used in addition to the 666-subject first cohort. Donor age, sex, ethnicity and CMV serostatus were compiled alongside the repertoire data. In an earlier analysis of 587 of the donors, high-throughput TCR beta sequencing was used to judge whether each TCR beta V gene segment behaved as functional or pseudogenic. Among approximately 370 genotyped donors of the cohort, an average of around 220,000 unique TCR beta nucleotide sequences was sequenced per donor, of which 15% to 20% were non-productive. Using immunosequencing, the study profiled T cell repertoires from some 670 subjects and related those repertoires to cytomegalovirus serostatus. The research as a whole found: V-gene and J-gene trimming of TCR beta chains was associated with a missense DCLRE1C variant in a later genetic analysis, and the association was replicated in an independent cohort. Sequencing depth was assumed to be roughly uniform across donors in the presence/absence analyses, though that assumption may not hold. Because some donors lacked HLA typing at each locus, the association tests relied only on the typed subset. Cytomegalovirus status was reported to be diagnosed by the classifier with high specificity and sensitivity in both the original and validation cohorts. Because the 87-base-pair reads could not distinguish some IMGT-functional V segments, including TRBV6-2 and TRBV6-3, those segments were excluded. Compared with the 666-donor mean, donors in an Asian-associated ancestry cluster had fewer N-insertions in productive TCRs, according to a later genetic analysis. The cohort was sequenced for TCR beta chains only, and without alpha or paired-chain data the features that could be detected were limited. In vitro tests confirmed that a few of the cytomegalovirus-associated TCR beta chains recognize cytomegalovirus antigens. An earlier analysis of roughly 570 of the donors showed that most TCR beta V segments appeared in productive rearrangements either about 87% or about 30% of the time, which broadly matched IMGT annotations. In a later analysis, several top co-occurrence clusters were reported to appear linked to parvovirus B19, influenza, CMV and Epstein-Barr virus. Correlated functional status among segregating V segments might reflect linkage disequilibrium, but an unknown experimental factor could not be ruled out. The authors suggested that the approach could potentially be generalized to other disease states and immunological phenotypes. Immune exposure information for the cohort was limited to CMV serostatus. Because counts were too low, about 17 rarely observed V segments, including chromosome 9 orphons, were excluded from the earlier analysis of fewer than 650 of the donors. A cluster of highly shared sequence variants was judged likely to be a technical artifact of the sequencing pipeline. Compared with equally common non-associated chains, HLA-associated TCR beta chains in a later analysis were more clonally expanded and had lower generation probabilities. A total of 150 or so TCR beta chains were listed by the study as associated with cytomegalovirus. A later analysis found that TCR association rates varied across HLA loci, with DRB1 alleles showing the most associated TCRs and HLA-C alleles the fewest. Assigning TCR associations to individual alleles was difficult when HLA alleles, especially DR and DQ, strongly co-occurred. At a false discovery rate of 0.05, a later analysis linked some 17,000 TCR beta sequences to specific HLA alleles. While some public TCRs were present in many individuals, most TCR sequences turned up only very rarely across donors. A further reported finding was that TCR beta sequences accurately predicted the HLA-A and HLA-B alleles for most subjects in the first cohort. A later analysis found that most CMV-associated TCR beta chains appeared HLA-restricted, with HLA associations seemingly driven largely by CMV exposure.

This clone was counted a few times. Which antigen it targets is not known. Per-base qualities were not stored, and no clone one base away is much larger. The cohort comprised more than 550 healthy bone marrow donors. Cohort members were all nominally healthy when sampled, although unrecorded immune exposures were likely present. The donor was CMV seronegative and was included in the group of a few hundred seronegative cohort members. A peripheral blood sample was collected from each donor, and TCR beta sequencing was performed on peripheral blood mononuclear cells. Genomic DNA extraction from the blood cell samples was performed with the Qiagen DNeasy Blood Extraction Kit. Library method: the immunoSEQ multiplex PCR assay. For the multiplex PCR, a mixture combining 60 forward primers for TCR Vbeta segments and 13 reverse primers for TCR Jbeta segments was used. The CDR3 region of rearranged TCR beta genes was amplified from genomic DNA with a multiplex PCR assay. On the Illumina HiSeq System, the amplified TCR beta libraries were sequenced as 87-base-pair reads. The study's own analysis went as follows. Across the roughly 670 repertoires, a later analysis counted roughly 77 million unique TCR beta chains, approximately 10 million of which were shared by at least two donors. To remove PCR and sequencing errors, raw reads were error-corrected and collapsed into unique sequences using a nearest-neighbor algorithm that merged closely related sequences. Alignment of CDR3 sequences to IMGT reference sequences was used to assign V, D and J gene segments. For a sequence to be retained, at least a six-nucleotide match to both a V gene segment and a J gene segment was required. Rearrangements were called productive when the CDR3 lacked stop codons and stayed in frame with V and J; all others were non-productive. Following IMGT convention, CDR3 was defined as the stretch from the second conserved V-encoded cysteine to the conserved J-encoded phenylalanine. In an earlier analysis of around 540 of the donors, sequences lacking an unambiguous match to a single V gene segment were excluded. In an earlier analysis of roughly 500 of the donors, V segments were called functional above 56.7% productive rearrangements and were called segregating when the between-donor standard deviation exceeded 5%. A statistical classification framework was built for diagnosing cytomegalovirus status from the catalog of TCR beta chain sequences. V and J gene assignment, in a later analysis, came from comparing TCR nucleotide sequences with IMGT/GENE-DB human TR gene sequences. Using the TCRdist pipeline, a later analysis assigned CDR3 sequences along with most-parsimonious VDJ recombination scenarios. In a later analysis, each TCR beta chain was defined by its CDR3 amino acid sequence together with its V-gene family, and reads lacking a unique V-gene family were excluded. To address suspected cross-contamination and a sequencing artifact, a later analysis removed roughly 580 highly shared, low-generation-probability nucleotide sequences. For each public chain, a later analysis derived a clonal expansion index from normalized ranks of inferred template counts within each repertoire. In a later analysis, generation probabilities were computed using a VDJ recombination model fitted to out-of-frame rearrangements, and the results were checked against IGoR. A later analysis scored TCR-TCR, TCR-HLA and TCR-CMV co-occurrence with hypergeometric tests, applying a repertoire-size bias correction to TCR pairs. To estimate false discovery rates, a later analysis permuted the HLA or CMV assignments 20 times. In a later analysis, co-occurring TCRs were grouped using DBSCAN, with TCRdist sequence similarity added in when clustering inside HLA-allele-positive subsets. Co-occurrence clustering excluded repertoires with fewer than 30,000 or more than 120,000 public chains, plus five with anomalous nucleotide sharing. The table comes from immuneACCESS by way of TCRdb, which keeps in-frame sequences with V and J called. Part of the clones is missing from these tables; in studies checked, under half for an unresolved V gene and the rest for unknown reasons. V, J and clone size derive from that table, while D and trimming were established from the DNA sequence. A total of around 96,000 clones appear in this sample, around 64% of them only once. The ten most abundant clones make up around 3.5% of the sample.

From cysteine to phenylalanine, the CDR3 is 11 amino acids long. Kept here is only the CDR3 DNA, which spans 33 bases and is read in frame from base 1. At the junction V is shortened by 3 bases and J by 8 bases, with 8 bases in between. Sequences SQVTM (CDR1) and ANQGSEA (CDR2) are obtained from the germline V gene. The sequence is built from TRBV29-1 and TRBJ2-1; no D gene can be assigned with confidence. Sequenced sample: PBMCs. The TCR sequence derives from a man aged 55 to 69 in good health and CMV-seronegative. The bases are TGCAGCGTTGATGGTAGCTATGAGCAGTTCTTC. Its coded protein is CSVDGSYEQFF.